This T cell receptor (beta chain) was found in a study of OX40 agonist ivuxolimab in advanced cancers. Study-level information: The patients received agonistic anti-OX40 (CD134) antibody ivuxolimab. The diagnoses of dose-escalation patients were hepatocellular carcinoma, melanoma, renal cell or head and neck cancer.

Notes on the study in general: There were, on average, more expanded clones in CD8+ T cells than in CD4+. With doses of 0.1 to 3.0 mg/kg, CD4+ and CD8+ blood T cells had undergone clonal expansion by week 6.

Assay used: immunoSEQ multiplex PCR; TCRdb lists only in-frame clones, some missing. Among fewer than 100,000 clones listed, under 85% were seen once. As regards this clone: Its specificity is not known.

This TCR was sampled from an adult with an advanced solid tumor such as melanoma, head and neck, liver or kidney cancer. Sequences were derived from CD4+ or CD8+ T cells sorted from blood, sampled in a trial of the OX40 agonist ivuxolimab.

Here the CDR3 DNA reads TGTGCCAGCAGCCCGCGCGGTAGTAATGAGCAGTTCTTC. This sequence encodes CASSPRGSNEQFF. The chain has TRBV7-3 and TRBJ2-1; D unresolved. V was clipped by 5 bases and J by 7 bases, with 12 bases between them. Germline lookup yields CDR1 SGHTA and CDR2 FQGTGA. The CDR3 extends over 13 amino acids.